The following is a T cell receptor beta chain sequence with its context. Antigen: not known. The data originate from a study of T cell responses to AZD1222 COVID-19 vaccine. The repertoire was sequenced with immunoSEQ multiplex PCR; TCRdb's copy has only in-frame clones and lacks some. The data show fewer than 200,000 clones, roughly nine tenths seen once. CDR3 length: 16 residues. The germline CDR1 and CDR2 sequences are KGHDR and SFDVKD. V was pared by 4 bases and J by 7 bases, with 7 bases of the junction left unmatched. Study-level results: No repertoire was sampled before or during the peak T cell response, only after it. Seropositivity was recorded at baseline in only six AZD1222 recipients. Spike-specific TCR depth and breadth grew after two AZD1222 doses. Possibly, clonal diversity was underestimated; donors were largely white British and included more females.

The sample was peripheral blood, taken on day 0 of AZD1222 vaccination. This clonotype was obtained from an adult in good health. The J gene is TRBJ2-1, the V gene TRBV24-1; 12 bases line up with TRBD2. DNA of the CDR3: TGTGCCACCAGTGAGCCGACTAGCGGGAGCGCTAATGAGCAGTTCTTC. This gives the protein CATSEPTSGSANEQFF.